The rows below give T cell receptor beta chains drawn from one sample of a study of beta chain features in type 1 diabetes. Assay: immunoSEQ multiplex PCR; the TCRdb copy retains only in-frame clones and omits some. The sample lists tens of thousands of clones, more than 45% occurring once. The sequenced sample was central memory CD4+ T cells from blood. The receptors come from a man under 40 with type 1 diabetes. Both conserved end residues are part of each CDR3. Fields, in order: clone size, D gene, V gene, J gene, CDR3 length, CDR3 DNA, CDR3 protein. The D gene is left open where the match is weak. Only part of the rows carry a size: once, few, many, or a class if the clone is expanded.

abundance: -
d_gene: -
v_gene: TRBV7-2
j_gene: TRBJ2-1
len: 15
CDR3nt: TGTGCCAGCAGCTCAGGGGTCGACAGCCACAATGAGCAGTTCTTC
CDR3aa: CASSSGVDSHNEQFF

abundance: few
d_gene: TRBD1
v_gene: TRBV4-1
j_gene: TRBJ2-3
len: 20
CDR3nt: TGCGCCAGCAGCCAAGAACAGGGGCGATTCGGGTTCTCTAGCACAGATACGCAGTATTTT
CDR3aa: CASSQEQGRFGFSSTDTQYF

abundance: -
d_gene: -
v_gene: TRBV7-7
j_gene: TRBJ2-5
len: 15
CDR3nt: TGTGCCAGCAGCTCAGGGACTCCCTCTTGGGAGACCCAGTACTTC
CDR3aa: CASSSGTPSWETQYF

abundance: -
d_gene: TRBD2
v_gene: TRBV7-9
j_gene: TRBJ2-3
len: 17
CDR3nt: TGTGCCAGCAGTTCCTCGGGACTAGGTACCGGCACAGATACGCAGTATTTT
CDR3aa: CASSSSGLGTGTDTQYF

abundance: -
d_gene: -
v_gene: TRBV11-2
j_gene: TRBJ2-7
len: 14
CDR3nt: TGTGCCAGCAGCTTAATTTCGGGGAATTACGAGCAGTACTTC
CDR3aa: CASSLISGNYEQYF

abundance: few
d_gene: -
v_gene: TRBV5-4
j_gene: TRBJ1-1
len: 12
CDR3nt: TGTGCCAGCAGCCCTCAGGGTACTGAAGCTTTCTTT
CDR3aa: CASSPQGTEAFF

abundance: few
d_gene: -
v_gene: TRBV10-3
j_gene: TRBJ2-2
len: 17
CDR3nt: TGTGCCATCAGTGAGTCCGGAGGGCAGAGGAGGACCGGGGAGCTGTTTTTT
CDR3aa: CAISESGGQRRTGELFF

abundance: -
d_gene: -
v_gene: TRBV11-2
j_gene: TRBJ2-5
len: 14
CDR3nt: TGTGCCAGCAGCTTATTAGTTTCACAGCCTCGTCCCCACTTC
CDR3aa: CASSLLVSQPRPHF

abundance: -
d_gene: TRBD1
v_gene: TRBV7-9
j_gene: TRBJ2-1
len: 13
CDR3nt: TGTGCCAGCAGCTCAACAGGGGGTACTGAGCAGTTCTTC
CDR3aa: CASSSTGGTEQFF

abundance: few
d_gene: -
v_gene: TRBV12-5
j_gene: TRBJ1-2
len: 15
CDR3nt: TGTGCTAGTGGCCCAGAAGGGGCAGTCGGCTATGGCTACACCTTC
CDR3aa: CASGPEGAVGYGYTF

abundance: -
d_gene: TRBD1
v_gene: TRBV5-1
j_gene: TRBJ1-2
len: 15
CDR3nt: TGCGCCAGCAGCGCCGGGACAGGGAGTTGGTATGGCTACACCTTC
CDR3aa: CASSAGTGSWYGYTF

abundance: -
d_gene: TRBD1
v_gene: TRBV7-9
j_gene: TRBJ2-6
len: 16
CDR3nt: TGTGCCAGCAGCGAACAGGGGGCGAGAGGGGCCAACGTCCTGACTTTC
CDR3aa: CASSEQGARGANVLTF

abundance: few
d_gene: TRBD1
v_gene: TRBV5-4
j_gene: TRBJ1-4
len: 14
CDR3nt: TGTGCCAGCAGCAGACAGGGGCCGAATGAAAAACTGTTTTTT
CDR3aa: CASSRQGPNEKLFF

abundance: -
d_gene: TRBD1
v_gene: TRBV5-1
j_gene: TRBJ2-5
len: 16
CDR3nt: TGCGCCAGCAGCGGTGGGACAGGGCCCACCAAAGAGACCCAGTACTTC
CDR3aa: CASSGGTGPTKETQYF

abundance: few
d_gene: TRBD2
v_gene: TRBV28
j_gene: TRBJ2-7
len: 15
CDR3nt: TGTGCCAGCACCACGTCGGCGGGAGGTTCCTACGAGCAGTACTTC
CDR3aa: CASTTSAGGSYEQYF

abundance: -
d_gene: -
v_gene: TRBV10-2
j_gene: TRBJ1-4
len: 14
CDR3nt: TGCGCCAGCAGTGGGGGGACACCGGTTGAAAAACTGTTTTTT
CDR3aa: CASSGGTPVEKLFF

abundance: few
d_gene: -
v_gene: TRBV19
j_gene: TRBJ1-2
len: 13
CDR3nt: TGTGCCAGTAGTGAACAGGGTACCGATGGCTACACCTTC
CDR3aa: CASSEQGTDGYTF

abundance: -
d_gene: TRBD2
v_gene: TRBV4-1
j_gene: TRBJ2-7
len: 18
CDR3nt: TGCGCCAGCAGCCAAGATTCACTAGCGGGGGCCCCCTCCTACGAGCAGTACTTC
CDR3aa: CASSQDSLAGAPSYEQYF

abundance: -
d_gene: -
v_gene: TRBV5-5
j_gene: TRBJ2-7
len: 14
CDR3nt: TGTGCCAGCAATAGAGGAGGGATGTTCCACGAGCAGTACTTC
CDR3aa: CASNRGGMFHEQYF

abundance: few
d_gene: -
v_gene: TRBV7-2
j_gene: TRBJ1-1
len: 14
CDR3nt: TGTGCCAGCAGCCCCGTGACGGGGGGCACTGAAGCTTTCTTT
CDR3aa: CASSPVTGGTEAFF

abundance: few
d_gene: TRBD1
v_gene: TRBV6-1
j_gene: TRBJ1-2
len: 15
CDR3nt: TGTGCCAGCAGTGAAGCGCTGGCGACAGGGGACGGCTACACCTTC
CDR3aa: CASSEALATGDGYTF

abundance: -
d_gene: TRBD2
v_gene: TRBV19
j_gene: TRBJ2-1
len: 15
CDR3nt: TGTGCCAGTAGTATAGCCGGACTAGCTAGCCATGAGCAGTTCTTC
CDR3aa: CASSIAGLASHEQFF

abundance: -
d_gene: -
v_gene: TRBV7-2
j_gene: TRBJ2-1
len: 12
CDR3nt: TGTGCCAGCAGCCCCCCGGGATATGAGCAGTTCTTC
CDR3aa: CASSPPGYEQFF

abundance: -
d_gene: -
v_gene: TRBV30
j_gene: TRBJ2-5
len: 12
CDR3nt: TGTGCCTGGAGTCTTTCTTCGGAGACCCAGTACTTC
CDR3aa: CAWSLSSETQYF

abundance: -
d_gene: -
v_gene: TRBV7-9
j_gene: TRBJ1-2
len: 12
CDR3nt: TGTGCCAGCGGTAGTTTACAGGGAGGCTACACCTTC
CDR3aa: CASGSLQGGYTF

abundance: -
d_gene: -
v_gene: TRBV6-1
j_gene: TRBJ2-7
len: 13
CDR3nt: TGTGCCAGCAGGGACACCGGACACTACGAGCAGTACTTC
CDR3aa: CASRDTGHYEQYF

abundance: -
d_gene: TRBD1
v_gene: TRBV6-6
j_gene: TRBJ2-7
len: 15
CDR3nt: TGTGCCAGCAGTTACGGCACAGGGGGCACCTACGAGCAGTACTTC
CDR3aa: CASSYGTGGTYEQYF

abundance: few
d_gene: -
v_gene: TRBV5-1
j_gene: TRBJ2-6
len: 15
CDR3nt: TGCGCCAGCAGCTTAAACAGAGCTGGGGCCAACGTCCTGACTTTC
CDR3aa: CASSLNRAGANVLTF

abundance: -
d_gene: -
v_gene: TRBV2
j_gene: TRBJ2-1
len: 12
CDR3nt: TGTGCCAGCAGTTTACGACAGATCGAGCAGTTCTTC
CDR3aa: CASSLRQIEQFF

abundance: -
d_gene: TRBD1
v_gene: TRBV5-1
j_gene: TRBJ2-7
len: 15
CDR3nt: TGCGCCAGCAGCCTGGGGGACAGGGGGGCCCACGAGCAGTACTTC
CDR3aa: CASSLGDRGAHEQYF

abundance: few
d_gene: -
v_gene: TRBV6-1
j_gene: TRBJ1-2
len: 14
CDR3nt: TGTGCCAGCAGTGAAACGGTCGAGGGTCATGGCTACACCTTC
CDR3aa: CASSETVEGHGYTF

abundance: -
d_gene: TRBD1
v_gene: TRBV5-4
j_gene: TRBJ1-2
len: 16
CDR3nt: TGTGCCAGCAGTTGGATGGGACAGAGCACCCACTATGGCTACACCTTC
CDR3aa: CASSWMGQSTHYGYTF

abundance: few
d_gene: -
v_gene: TRBV13
j_gene: TRBJ1-2
len: 14
CDR3nt: TGTGCCAGCAGCTTAGGCCCAGACTTATATGGCTACACCTTC
CDR3aa: CASSLGPDLYGYTF

abundance: -
d_gene: -
v_gene: TRBV5-1
j_gene: TRBJ1-1
len: 16
CDR3nt: TGCGCCAGCAGCTTGGAGGCCGCAGGGCGGAACACTGAAGCTTTCTTT
CDR3aa: CASSLEAAGRNTEAFF

abundance: -
d_gene: TRBD1
v_gene: TRBV7-2
j_gene: TRBJ1-5
len: 14
CDR3nt: TGTGCCAGCAGCTCAGCAGGGGGCTCGCAGCCCCAGCATTTT
CDR3aa: CASSSAGGSQPQHF

abundance: -
d_gene: TRBD2
v_gene: TRBV5-4
j_gene: TRBJ2-7
len: 15
CDR3nt: TGTGCCAGCAGCTTGGTACTAGCGGAATCCTACGAGCAGTACTTC
CDR3aa: CASSLVLAESYEQYF

abundance: -
d_gene: -
v_gene: TRBV29-1
j_gene: TRBJ2-7
len: 13
CDR3nt: TGCAGCGTTGGAGGGTCGAGTGGGTACGAGCAGTACTTC
CDR3aa: CSVGGSSGYEQYF

abundance: few
d_gene: TRBD2
v_gene: TRBV2
j_gene: TRBJ2-1
len: 14
CDR3nt: TGTGCCAGCAGTACTAGCGGGGTAGGCAATGAGCAGTTCTTC
CDR3aa: CASSTSGVGNEQFF

abundance: -
d_gene: -
v_gene: TRBV6-6
j_gene: TRBJ1-5
len: 14
CDR3nt: TGTGCCAGCAGTCAGTCAGGGCGGAATCAGCCCCAGCATTTT
CDR3aa: CASSQSGRNQPQHF

abundance: few
d_gene: -
v_gene: TRBV7-9
j_gene: TRBJ1-2
len: 13
CDR3nt: TGTGCCAGCAGCCGGAGCGGAGGGGAAGGCTACACCTTC
CDR3aa: CASSRSGGEGYTF

abundance: -
d_gene: TRBD1
v_gene: TRBV5-5
j_gene: TRBJ1-5
len: 16
CDR3nt: TGTGCCAGCAGCTTGGAGCCACAGGGGGCTAATCAGCCCCAGCATTTT
CDR3aa: CASSLEPQGANQPQHF

abundance: -
d_gene: TRBD1
v_gene: TRBV5-1
j_gene: TRBJ2-7
len: 15
CDR3nt: TGCGCCAGCAGCCGGGCCCCGGGACAGGACTACGAGCAGTACTTC
CDR3aa: CASSRAPGQDYEQYF

abundance: -
d_gene: -
v_gene: TRBV5-1
j_gene: TRBJ1-5
len: 14
CDR3nt: TGCGCCAGCAGCTACCAGGGAGGGGGTCAGCCCCAGCATTTT
CDR3aa: CASSYQGGGQPQHF

abundance: -
d_gene: TRBD1
v_gene: TRBV5-1
j_gene: TRBJ1-4
len: 14
CDR3nt: TGCGCCAGCAGCGATACAGGGGTCGGTGAAAAACTGTTTTTT
CDR3aa: CASSDTGVGEKLFF

abundance: -
d_gene: TRBD1
v_gene: TRBV7-9
j_gene: TRBJ2-1
len: 15
CDR3nt: TGTGCCAGCAGCTTAGTACAGGGGGACTACAATGAGCAGTTCTTC
CDR3aa: CASSLVQGDYNEQFF